Listed here are 19 T cell receptor beta chains from one sample, sequenced in a study of cytomegalovirus exposure and HLA in healthy donors. It was with 60 Vbeta and 13 Jbeta primers that the PCR ran. The repertoire was sequenced with immunoSEQ multiplex PCR; TCRdb's copy has only in-frame clones and lacks some. The sample includes under 150,000 clones, 60% to 80% seen only once; the top ten take approximately 2.6%. The sample comprised PBMCs. The receptors derive from a woman aged 60-70 years in good health and CMV-seropositive.

CDR3 region: CASSLQLGGSANTQYF. The DNA for the CDR3 is TGTGCCAGCAGCTTACAACTGGGCGGGTCAGCAAATACGCAGTATTTT. The J gene is TRBJ2-3, the V gene TRBV7-3, with TRBD2 as a possible D gene (5 bases). Germline V gene lookup returns CDR1 SGHTA and CDR2 FQGTGA. The CDR3 totals 16 residues. Between the trimmed V and J ends, which lost 2 bases and 7 bases, there was a span of 19 bases.

The V call is TRBV4-2, the J call TRBJ2-7; D ambiguous. Between the trimmed V and J ends, which lost 1 base and 0 bases, there was a span of 7 bases. CDR3 length: 14 amino acids. Germline-derived CDR1 and CDR2 are LGHNA and YNFKEQ. For the CDR3, the DNA is TGTGCCAGCAGCCAAGCTCTCCTCTCCTACGAGCAGTACTTC. It codes for CASSQALLSYEQYF.

This clone was counted a few times. The chain recombines TRBV7-9 with TRBJ1-4; 9 nucleotides line up with TRBD1. The germline gives CDR1 SEHNR, CDR2 FQNEAQ (reference sequence). With V trimmed by 4 bases and J by 4 bases, 4 bases remained unmatched. The CDR3 runs to 15 residues. CDR3: CASSSRDRVNEKLFF. The CDR3 DNA sequence: TGTGCCAGCAGCTCCCGGGACAGGGTTAATGAAAAACTGTTTTTT.

The chain recombines TRBV2 with TRBJ2-1, with 9 bases identical to TRBD1. Germline V gives CDR1 SNHLY, CDR2 FYNNEI. V gave up 7 bases and J gave up 8 bases; unmatched junction bases: 6. The CDR3 length is 13 residues. The CDR3 is CASNEDRGYEQFF. Here the CDR3 DNA reads TGTGCCAGCAACGAGGACAGGGGTTATGAGCAGTTCTTC.

The CDR3 DNA reads TGTGCCAGCAGCTTCACGCGTAGCACTGAAGCTTTCTTT. Encoded protein: CASSFTRSTEAFF. This sequence joins TRBV5-8 and TRBJ1-1; D gene unclear. The germline V gene has CDR1 SGHTS and CDR2 YDEGEE. CDR3 length equals 13 residues. The ends were cut back, 2 bases at V and 4 bases at J, with 9 bases in the middle. The full variable domain, rest sourced from reference TRBV5-8 and TRBJ1-1, is EAGVTQSPTHLIKTRGQQATLRCSPISGHTSVYWYQQALGLGLQFLLWYDEGEERNRGNFPPRFSGRQFPNYSSELNVNALELEDSALYLCASSFTRSTEAFFGQGTRLTVV.

This rearrangement joins TRBV5-1 to TRBJ2-6; 7 bases agree with TRBD1. CDR3 length: 16 amino acids. Germline lookup yields CDR1 SGHRS and CDR2 YFSETQ. V trimming: 4 bases; J trimming: 0 bases; junction bases outside the gene matches: 4. The CDR3 sequence: CASSDRASSGANVLTF. The CDR3 DNA sequence: TGCGCCAGCAGCGACAGGGCCTCCTCTGGGGCCAACGTCCTGACTTTC. The whole variable domain, remainder taken from reference TRBV5-1 and TRBJ2-6, is KAGVTQTPRYLIKTRGQQVTLSCSPISGHRSVSWYQQTPGQGLQFLFEYFSETQRNKGNFPGRFSGRQFSNSRSEMNVSTLELGDSALYLCASSDRASSGANVLTFGAGSRLTVL.

The chain combines TRBV27 with TRBJ2-6, with a tentative D call TRBD1 (6 bases). This CDR3 is 17 amino acids long. The V end was cut by 5 bases, the J end by 4 bases, with 18 bases between. Germline loops: CDR1 MNHEY, CDR2 SMNVEV (reference sequence). The CDR3 region is CASSPEPTGNGANVLTF. DNA of the CDR3: TGTGCCAGCAGTCCGGAGCCGACAGGCAACGGGGCCAACGTCCTGACTTTC.

This clone appeared a few times. This chain connects TRBV4-1 to TRBJ2-2; D perhaps matches TRBD1 (5 bases). V lost 4 bases and J 4 bases, leaving 7 bases between the germline ends. The CDR3 runs to 13 residues. Looked up from germline, CDR1 is MGHRA and CDR2 is YSYEKL. As DNA, the CDR3 is TGCGCCAGCAGCCTGGGGCTCACCGGGGAGCTGTTTTTT. Residues: CASSLGLTGELFF.

V usage is TRBV6-1 and J usage is TRBJ1-1; weak D call: TRBD1 (5 bases). The V and J ends lost 6 bases and 3 bases respectively, with 11 bases between them. Germline CDR1 and CDR2: MNHNS and SASEGT. The CDR3 has 13 residues. CDR3 residues: CASSLRADTEAFF. For the CDR3, the DNA is TGTGCCAGCAGCCTCAGGGCGGACACTGAAGCTTTCTTT.

This clone was seen only a few times. A junction end diverges from the germline sequence, so it may reflect a read error. The V call is TRBV7-7, the J call TRBJ2-3; 12 nucleotides line up with TRBD2. The germline gives CDR1 SSHAT, CDR2 FNYEAQ (reference sequence). The CDR3 spans 14 residues. The CDR3 sequence: CASSASGRGDTQYF. CDR3 nucleotides: TGTGCTAGCAGCGCTAGCGGGAGGGGAGATACGCAGTATTTT.

This chain joins TRBV7-2 and TRBJ2-7; D is possibly TRBD2 (5 bases). Trimming left V 4 bases short and J 0 bases short, with 13 bases between. Germline V gene sequence: CDR1 SGHTA, CDR2 FQGNSA. The CDR3 is 15 amino acids. The CDR3 loop is CASSSGLLTSYEQYF. In DNA, the CDR3 is TGTGCCAGCAGCTCCGGACTTCTCACCTCCTACGAGCAGTACTTC.

This clone showed up just a few times. Distinct nucleotide sequences in the sample also encode this CDR3. The chain carries TRBV9 and TRBJ2-3, with a possible D match to TRBD1 (6 bases). The V gene's germline CDR1 is SGDLS and CDR2 YYNGEE. Deletions cut 0 bases from V and 1 base from J, with 9 bases between. The length of the CDR3 is 15 residues. This chain's CDR3 is CASSVGAGGTDTQYF. CDR3 sequence (DNA): TGTGCCAGCAGCGTAGGGGCAGGGGGCACAGATACGCAGTATTTT.

This clone was seen more than once but under ten times. The rearrangement links TRBV5-5 to TRBJ1-4, with 7 bases aligning to TRBD1. CDR1 and CDR2 (germline): SGHKS, YYEKEE (reference sequence). The CDR3 has 16 residues. Losses at the gene ends were 6 bases for V and 0 bases for J; bases not matched to a gene: 8. The chain's CDR3 is CASTRTGFATNEKLFF. As DNA, the CDR3 is TGTGCCAGCACCCGGACAGGATTTGCAACTAATGAAAAACTGTTTTTT.

This chain connects TRBV6-5 to TRBJ1-1; D is unresolved. This CDR3 is built from 15 residues. Germline loops: CDR1 MNHEY, CDR2 SVGAGI. Trimming pared 0 bases from V and 0 bases from J, leaving 8 bases between. The CDR3 spells CASSYSSQVNTEAFF. CDR3 DNA: TGTGCCAGCAGTTACTCGAGTCAGGTGAACACTGAAGCTTTCTTT.

This clone was seen only a few times. The chain couples TRBV21-1 to TRBJ1-5; the table assigns TRBD1, which was not confirmed against the DNA. TRBV21-1 is a documented pseudogene. This CDR3 spans 13 amino acids. CDR3 protein: CASPKGVNQPQHF. CDR3 nucleotide sequence: TGTGCCAGCCCTAAGGGGGTCAATCAGCCCCAGCATTTT.

The J gene is TRBJ2-3, the V gene TRBV5-4; 11 bases match TRBD2. The trim removed 4 bases at V and 2 bases at J, leaving 6 bases unmatched. The CDR3 consists of 16 residues. The V gene's germline CDR1 is SGHNT and CDR2 YYREEE (reference sequence). Here the CDR3 DNA reads TGTGCCAGCAGCGCCCAACTAGCGGGGGCCACAGATACGCAGTATTTT. Amino acids: CASSAQLAGATDTQYF.

The CDR3 bases are TGCAGCGTACAGGGTAACTATGGCTACACCTTC. It is translated as CSVQGNYGYTF. The rearrangement uses TRBV29-1 and TRBJ1-2, with D possibly being TRBD1 (6 bases). Germline assignment: CDR1 SQVTM and CDR2 ANQGSEA. This CDR3 is built from 11 residues. The V end was cut by 6 bases, the J end by 1 base, with 6 bases between.

This clone turned up a few times. The chain combines TRBV9 with TRBJ1-1; 9 positions match TRBD1. Germline CDR1 and CDR2: SGDLS and YYNGEE. There are 13 residues in the CDR3. The V segment lost 4 bases and the J segment 11 bases; nucleotides outside the gene matches: 9. CDR3 residues: CASSPGTGSEAFF. The CDR3 nucleotides are TGTGCCAGCAGCCCCGGGACAGGGTCGGAGGCTTTCTTT. The full variable domain, its missing parts supplied by reference TRBV9 and TRBJ1-1, is DSGVTQTPKHLITATGQRVTLRCSPRSGDLSVYWYQQSLDQGLQFLIQYYNGEERAKGNILERFSAQQFPDLHSELNLSSLELGDSALYFCASSPGTGSEAFFGQGTRLTVV.

The rearrangement links TRBV5-4 to TRBJ1-1, with unresolved D. The CDR3 is 13 amino acids. Looked up from germline, CDR1 is SGHNT and CDR2 is YYREEE (reference sequence). V lost 4 bases, J lost 1 base, and 8 bases lay in between. CDR3 DNA: TGTGCCAGCAGCCCCCCAGGGAACACTGAAGCTTTCTTT. It specifies CASSPPGNTEAFF.